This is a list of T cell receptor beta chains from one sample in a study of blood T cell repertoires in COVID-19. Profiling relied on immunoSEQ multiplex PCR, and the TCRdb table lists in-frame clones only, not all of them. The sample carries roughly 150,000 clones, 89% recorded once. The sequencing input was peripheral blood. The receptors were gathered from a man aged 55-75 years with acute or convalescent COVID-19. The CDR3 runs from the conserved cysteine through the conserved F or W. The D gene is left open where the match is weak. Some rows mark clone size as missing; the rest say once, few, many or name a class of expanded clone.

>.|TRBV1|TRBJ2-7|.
CTSSQDNRQGLIEQYF
TGCACCAGCAGCCAAGATAATCGACAGGGGCTAATCGAGCAGTACTTC
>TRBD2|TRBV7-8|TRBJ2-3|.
CASSSSGGGGDTQYF
TGTGCCAGCAGTTCTAGCGGGGGGGGAGGAGATACGCAGTATTTT
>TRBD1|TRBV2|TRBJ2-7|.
CASSGTGTGEVKQYF
TGTGCCAGCAGCGGCACCGGGACAGGGGAAGTCAAGCAGTACTTC
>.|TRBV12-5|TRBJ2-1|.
CASGLTAEGINEQFF
TGTGCTAGTGGTTTGACGGCTGAGGGAATCAATGAGCAGTTCTTC
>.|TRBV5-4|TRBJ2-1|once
CASSLGANEQFF
TGTGCCAGCAGCTTAGGGGCTAATGAGCAGTTCTTC
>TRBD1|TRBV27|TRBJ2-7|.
CASSLRGTGVLHEQYF
TGTGCCAGCAGTTTACGCGGGACAGGGGTACTCCACGAGCAGTACTTC
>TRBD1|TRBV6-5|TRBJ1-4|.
CASMIQGAGEKLFF
TGTGCCAGCATGATACAGGGGGCAGGTGAAAAACTGTTTTTT
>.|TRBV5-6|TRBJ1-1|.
CASTSWAVGKNTEAFF
TGTGCCAGCACCTCATGGGCAGTGGGCAAGAACACTGAAGCTTTCTTT
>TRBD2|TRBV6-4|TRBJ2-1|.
CASSLGLAGGAGGNEQFF
TGTGCCAGCAGTCTCGGACTAGCGGGGGGCGCCGGGGGCAATGAGCAGTTCTTC
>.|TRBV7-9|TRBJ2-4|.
CASTQLTGPSAKNIQYF
TGTGCCAGCACCCAATTAACAGGTCCTTCAGCCAAAAACATTCAGTACTTC
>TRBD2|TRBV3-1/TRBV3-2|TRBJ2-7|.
CASSRSLTSGGAAEQYF
TGTGCCAGCAGCCGAAGTTTGACTAGCGGGGGGGCCGCCGAGCAGTACTTC
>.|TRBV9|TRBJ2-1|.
CASSRGADYNEQFF
TGTGCCAGCAGTCGGGGGGCTGACTACAATGAGCAGTTCTTC
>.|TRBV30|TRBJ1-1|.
CAWSGGAKNTEAFF
TGTGCCTGGAGTGGTGGGGCCAAGAACACTGAAGCTTTCTTT
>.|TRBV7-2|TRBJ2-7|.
CASSLGSGDEQYF
TGTGCCAGCAGCTTAGGGTCAGGGGACGAGCAGTACTTC
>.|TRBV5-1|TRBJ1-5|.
CASRPTAGDQPQHF
TGCGCCAGCAGACCGACAGCGGGGGATCAGCCCCAGCATTTT
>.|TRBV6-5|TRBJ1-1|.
CASTVELTVNTEAFF
TGTGCCAGTACTGTAGAATTGACAGTGAACACTGAAGCTTTCTTT
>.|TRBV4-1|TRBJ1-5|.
CASSQDDRGFGNQPQHF
TGCGCCAGCAGCCAAGATGATCGGGGGTTCGGCAATCAGCCCCAGCATTTT
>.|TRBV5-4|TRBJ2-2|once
CASSLGHQTNTGELFF
TGTGCCAGCAGCTTGGGGCACCAAACGAACACCGGGGAGCTGTTTTTT
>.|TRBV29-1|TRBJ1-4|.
CSARGGPTNEKLFF
TGCAGCGCCCGCGGGGGTCCAACTAATGAAAAACTGTTTTTT
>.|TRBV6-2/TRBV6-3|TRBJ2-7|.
CASSRAGTYEQYF
TGTGCCAGCAGTCGCGCCGGGACATACGAGCAGTACTTC
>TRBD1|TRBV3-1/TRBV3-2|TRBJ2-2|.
CASSPGTESGELFF
TGTGCCAGCAGCCCCGGGACAGAGTCCGGGGAGCTGTTTTTT
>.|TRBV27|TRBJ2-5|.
CASSFGGRLVETQYF
TGTGCCAGCAGTTTCGGGGGGCGCTTAGTGGAGACCCAGTACTTC
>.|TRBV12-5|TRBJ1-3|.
CASGTQGTGNTIYF
TGTGCTAGTGGTACCCAGGGGACTGGAAACACCATATATTTT
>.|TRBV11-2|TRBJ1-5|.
CASSVSRSPFQPQHF
TGTGCCAGCAGCGTCTCCAGGTCCCCCTTTCAGCCCCAGCATTTT
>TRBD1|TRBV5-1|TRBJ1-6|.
CASRGGTGNSPLHF
TGCGCCAGCAGGGGTGGGACAGGGAATTCACCCCTCCACTTT
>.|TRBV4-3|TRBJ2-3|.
CASSPQNYLTDTQYF
TGCGCCAGCAGCCCTCAAAACTACCTCACAGATACGCAGTATTTT
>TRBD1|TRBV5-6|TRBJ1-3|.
CASSFPSRTGGNTIYF
TGTGCCAGCAGCTTCCCCTCGAGGACAGGAGGAAACACCATATATTTT
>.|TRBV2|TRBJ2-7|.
CASSVQKWYEQYF
TGTGCCAGCAGTGTTCAGAAATGGTACGAGCAGTACTTC
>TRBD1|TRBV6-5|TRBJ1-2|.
CASSYPRQGGYGYTF
TGTGCCAGCAGTTACCCTAGACAGGGGGGCTATGGCTACACCTTC
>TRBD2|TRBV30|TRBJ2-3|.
CAWSPTSGYTDTQYF
TGTGCCTGGAGTCCGACTAGCGGGTACACAGATACGCAGTATTTT
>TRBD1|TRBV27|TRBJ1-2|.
CASSPGTGRRNGYTF
TGTGCCAGCAGTCCGGGGACAGGGAGAAGGAATGGCTACACCTTC
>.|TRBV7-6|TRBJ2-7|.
CASSLALAGRNYEQYF
TGTGCCAGCAGCTTAGCGTTGGCGGGGAGGAACTACGAGCAGTACTTC
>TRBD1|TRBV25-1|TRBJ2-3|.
CASSETDRAYTDTQYF
TGTGCCAGCAGTGAAACTGACAGGGCCTACACAGATACGCAGTATTTT
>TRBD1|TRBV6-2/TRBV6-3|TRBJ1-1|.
CASSPYPSMGTANTEAFF
TGTGCCAGCAGTCCCTATCCGAGTATGGGGACAGCGAACACTGAAGCTTTCTTT
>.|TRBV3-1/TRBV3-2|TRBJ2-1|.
CASSLLRGEQFF
TGTGCCAGCAGCCTCCTTCGCGGTGAGCAGTTCTTC